This TCR beta chain was profiled in a study of T cells after posttransplantation cyclophosphamide. This clone was detected only once. Clones were sequenced by immunoSEQ multiplex PCR, and TCRdb holds only the in-frame ones, with some missing. The sample has approximately 4,400 clones; approximately 86% are singletons. Germline loops: CDR1 MNHNS, CDR2 SASEGT. Losses at the gene ends were 6 bases for V and 3 bases for J; bases not matched to a gene: 2. This CDR3 region has 13 residues. Cyclophosphamide on days +3 and +4 followed busulfan-fludarabine conditioning and a marrow graft. Sequenced here: CD4+ T cells sorted from blood, sampled 242 days after a stem cell transplant with posttransplant cyclophosphamide. The source of this sequence is a male patient between 25 and 40 years old who received an allogeneic stem cell transplant from a related donor, was CMV-positive, and had no GVHD. The graft donor may have contributed some T cells. The V call is TRBV6-1, the J call TRBJ1-5, with TRBD1 matching 7 bases. CDR3 in amino acids: CASRGQVNQPQHF. DNA for the CDR3: TGTGCCAGCAGAGGACAGGTCAATCAGCCCCAGCATTTT.